This TCR beta chain was recovered during a study of blood T cell repertoires in COVID-19. The wider study: COVID-19 samples collected from the United States, Italy and Spain covered acute and convalescent phases. In each case, the material was cDNA or gDNA derived from T cells, B-cell-depleted T cells, or PBMCs.

V gave up 8 bases and J gave up 2 bases; unmatched junction bases: 2. Germline V gene sequence: CDR1 LNHDA, CDR2 SQIVND (reference sequence). CDR3 size: 12 residues. Source study methods: Nucleated cell number was recorded as an estimate derived from reference gene primer amplification. Assay: immunoSEQ multiplex PCR; the TCRdb copy retains only in-frame clones and omits some. V and J calls plus clone size are reproduced from that table; the DNA served to infer D and trimming. The sample lists about 220,000 clones; roughly nine tenths were seen once. The sample taken for sequencing was peripheral blood. This chain links TRBV19 with TRBJ1-2, with 7 bases lining up with TRBD1. This clonotype was obtained from a man aged 35 to 55 with active or convalescent COVID-19. CDR3 amino acids: CASRQGNYGYTF. In DNA form, the CDR3 reads TGTGCCAGTCGACAGGGAAACTATGGCTACACCTTC.